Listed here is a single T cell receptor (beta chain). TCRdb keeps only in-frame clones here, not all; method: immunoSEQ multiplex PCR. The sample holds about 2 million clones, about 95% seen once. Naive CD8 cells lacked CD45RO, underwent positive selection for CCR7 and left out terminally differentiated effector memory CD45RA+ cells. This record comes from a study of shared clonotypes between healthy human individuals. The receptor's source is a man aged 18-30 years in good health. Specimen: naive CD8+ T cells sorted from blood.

The CDR3 loop is CASSIGDSIYEQYF. CDR3 nucleotides: TGTGCCAGTAGTATAGGGGACAGCATTTACGAGCAGTACTTC. The rearrangement links TRBV19 to TRBJ2-7; TRBD1 matches at 7 bases. CDR1 and CDR2 (germline): LNHDA, SQIVND (reference sequence). The V gene end was trimmed by 1 base and the J gene end by 4 bases; junction bases not matched to a gene: 4. This CDR3 contains 14 residues.